This T cell receptor beta chain emerged from a study of blood T cell repertoires in COVID-19. Study-level information: The United States, Italy and Spain supplied acute and convalescent COVID-19 samples. Sources were T cells, B-cell-depleted T cells, or PBMCs; the material itself was cDNA or gDNA.

The ends were cut back, 4 bases at V and 0 bases at J, with 12 bases in the middle. CDR3 size: 15 residues. Germline lookup yields CDR1 SGHTA and CDR2 FQGNSA. Original processing methods: Scientists estimated how many nucleated cells there were by amplifying reference gene primers. Profiled with immunoSEQ multiplex PCR; TCRdb holds only in-frame clones, not every one. For V, J and clone size, that table is used; D and trimming come from the DNA. The table shows around 180,000 clones, with roughly 75% occurring only once. This clonotype originated in a man between 65 and 85 years old with active or convalescent COVID-19. The chain carries TRBV7-2 and TRBJ1-1; D perhaps matches TRBD1 (5 bases). The source material was peripheral blood. In DNA, the CDR3 is TGTGCCAGCAGCTCCCCGACAGTCTTGAACACTGAAGCTTTCTTT. The encoded protein is CASSSPTVLNTEAFF.